The 23 T cell receptor beta chains below come from one sample, sequenced in a study of siplizumab effects on memory and regulatory T cells. Only in-frame clones appear in the TCRdb table, and some are missing; sequencing was by immunoSEQ multiplex PCR. This sample yields tens of thousands of clones, of which 95% to 97% are seen a single time; approximately 0.59% belongs to the top ten. Sequencing was carried out using naive CD4+ T cells sorted from blood. The receptors originated from a human donor in good health.

The V call is TRBV7-6, the J call TRBJ1-2, with D possibly being TRBD1 (5 bases). The CDR3 consists of 14 residues. The V and J ends lost 6 bases and 10 bases respectively, with 21 bases between them. Germline values: CDR1 SGHVS, CDR2 FNYEAQ. CDR3 DNA: TGTGCCAGCAGACCCCGAGGGGCAAGCAGGGCCTACACCTTC. Its protein product is CASRPRGASRAYTF. Full variable domain (missing parts from reference TRBV7-6 and TRBJ1-2): GAGVSQSPRYKVTKRGQDVALRCDPISGHVSLYWYRQALGQGPEFLTYFNYEAQQDKSGLPNDRFSAERPEGSISTLTIQRTEQRDSAMYRCASRPRGASRAYTFGSGTRLTVV.

V usage is TRBV9 and J usage is TRBJ2-5; 11 nucleotides match TRBD2. This CDR3 contains 16 residues. V lost 1 base to trimming and J lost 1 base; unmatched junction nucleotides: 3. Germline loops: CDR1 SGDLS, CDR2 YYNGEE. CDR3 residues: CASSVPLAGGQETQYF. CDR3 coding DNA: TGTGCCAGCAGCGTACCCCTAGCGGGAGGCCAAGAGACCCAGTACTTC.

This clone was counted once. J is TRBJ1-1 and V is TRBV9; D uncertain. CDR1 and CDR2 from the germline V gene are SGDLS and YYNGEE. This CDR3 is 16 amino acids long. Trimming took off 4 bases at V and 1 base at J, with 17 bases between the two ends. The CDR3 coding sequence is TGTGCCAGCAGCTCGTACGGACCGAGAACGAACACTGAAGCTTTCTTT. As protein: CASSSYGPRTNTEAFF.

The rearrangement joins TRBV5-1 to TRBJ2-3; maybe TRBD2 (5 bases). The CDR3 loop spans 16 amino acids. CDR1 and CDR2 (germline): SGHRS, YFSETQ. V lost 0 bases and J 4 bases, leaving 15 bases between the germline ends. The CDR3, as DNA: TGCGCCAGCAGCTTGGTTGTCGGGATCGGAGCAGATACGCAGTATTTT. It codes for CASSLVVGIGADTQYF.

The chain couples TRBV11-3 to TRBJ2-3, with no clear D. This CDR3 is 15 amino acids long. Germline loops: CDR1 SGHNT, CDR2 YENEEA. The V end was cut by 3 bases, the J end by 3 bases, with 13 bases between. The CDR3 reads CASSLSAVLTDTQYF. The CDR3 bases are TGTGCCAGCAGCTTGTCTGCAGTATTAACAGATACGCAGTATTTT. Together with reference TRBV11-3 and TRBJ2-3, the CDR3 gives the full variable domain: EAGVVQSPRYKIIEKKQPVAFWCNPISGHNTLYWYLQNLGQGPELLIRYENEEAVDDSQLPKDRFSAERLKGVDSTLKIQPAELGDSAVYLCASSLSAVLTDTQYFGPGTRLTVL.

The CDR3 spells CASSVTGGPPYEQYF. In DNA, the CDR3 is TGCGCCAGCAGCGTCACAGGGGGTCCCCCCTACGAGCAGTACTTC. The chain is built from TRBV5-1 and TRBJ2-7; 8 positions agree with TRBD1. V lost 4 bases to trimming and J lost 2 bases; unmatched junction nucleotides: 8. This CDR3 is 15 amino acids long. Germline loops: CDR1 SGHRS, CDR2 YFSETQ.

The rearrangement uses TRBV5-1 and TRBJ2-1; 7 bases align to TRBD1. Germline trimming cut 5 bases from V and 10 bases from J; bases unmatched to any gene: 6. This CDR3 is 12 amino acids long. Germline CDR1 is SGHRS and CDR2 is YFSETQ. In DNA, the CDR3 is TGCGCCAGCAGGAGAGGGGGCTACGAGCAGTTCTTC. This sequence encodes CASRRGGYEQFF.

This chain uses TRBV23-1 with TRBJ2-7, with no clear D. TRBV23-1 is annotated as an ORF whose role is uncertain. The length of the CDR3 is 14 residues. Trimming stripped 3 bases from V and 6 bases from J, with 15 bases between. Here the CDR3 reads CASSQSDGECEQYF. For the CDR3, the DNA is TGCGCCAGCAGTCAGAGCGATGGTGAGTGCGAGCAGTACTTC.

This sequence joins TRBV4-1 and TRBJ1-4; weak D call: TRBD1 (5 bases). V was trimmed by 3 bases and J by 6 bases, leaving 14 bases between them. The CDR3 totals 15 residues. The germline CDR1 and CDR2 sequences are MGHRA and YSYEKL. The CDR3 DNA sequence: TGCGCCAGCAGCCAGGGGGAGGGTTCGTATGAAAAACTGTTTTTT. This encodes CASSQGEGSYEKLFF.

This chain connects TRBV7-2 to TRBJ2-5, with a possible D match to TRBD1 (5 bases). Trimming removed 2 bases at V and 2 bases at J, with 12 bases between. Germline V gene lookup returns CDR1 SGHTA and CDR2 FQGNSA. This CDR3 comprises 15 residues. CDR3 amino acids: CASSLITGPQETQYF. CDR3 nucleotide sequence: TGTGCCAGCAGCTTAATCACAGGACCACAAGAGACCCAGTACTTC. Drawing the rest from reference TRBV7-2 and TRBJ2-5, the complete variable domain is GAGVSQSPSNKVTEKGKDVELRCDPISGHTALYWYRQSLGQGLEFLIYFQGNSAPDKSGLPSDRFSAERTGGSVSTLTIQRTQQEDSAVYLCASSLITGPQETQYFGPGTRLLVL.

Remarks on this clone: This sample includes further DNA sequences coding for the same CDR3. J is TRBJ2-2 and V is TRBV18; the match to TRBD1 covers 7 bases. The V gene end was trimmed by 5 bases and the J gene end by 0 bases; junction bases not matched to a gene: 3. CDR1 and CDR2 (germline): KGHSH, LQKENI. The CDR3 extends over 15 amino acids. The CDR3 region is CASSAGTANTGELFF. The CDR3 DNA sequence: TGTGCCAGCTCAGCCGGGACAGCGAACACCGGGGAGCTGTTTTTT.

The chain uses TRBV7-2 and TRBJ2-5, with 7 bases that match TRBD1. Germline V gene data show CDR1 as SGHTA and CDR2 as FQGNSA. Trimming removed 2 bases from V and 5 bases from J; junction bases left unmatched: 11. This CDR3 is built from 16 residues. The CDR3 nucleotides read TGTGCCAGCAGCTTAACAGGGGCCACGAGAGGGGAGACCCAGTACTTC. It translates to CASSLTGATRGETQYF.

The chain has TRBV28 and TRBJ2-2; the D is unclear. The length of the CDR3 is 15 residues. CDR1 is MDHEN and CDR2 is SYDVKM in the germline V gene. V was cut by 5 bases and J by 0 bases, with 10 bases left in between. CDR3 sequence reads: CASSRGRTNTGELFF. CDR3 DNA: TGTGCCAGCAGTCGTGGACGTACGAACACCGGGGAGCTGTTTTTT.

This clone was observed a few times. The genes are TRBV7-2 and TRBJ2-7, with no clear D. Trimming removed 3 bases at V and 4 bases at J, with 7 bases between. The V gene's germline CDR1 is SGHTA and CDR2 FQGNSA. CDR3 length equals 12 residues. The CDR3 reads CASSLSSYEQYF. CDR3 bases: TGTGCCAGCAGCTTGTCGTCGTACGAGCAGTACTTC.

The V gene is TRBV9, the J gene TRBJ2-7; 7 bases line up with TRBD1. This CDR3 has 15 amino acids. V dropped 4 bases and J dropped 4; count of bases not matched to a gene: 11. Germline CDR1 SGDLS, CDR2 YYNGEE. In DNA form, the CDR3 reads TGTGCCAGCAGCCCCGGAGACCTCAGGGGGTACGAGCAGTACTTC. Translation gives CASSPGDLRGYEQYF.

The rearrangement joins TRBV28 to TRBJ1-2; 7 bases agree with TRBD1. The CDR3 has 13 residues. CDR1 MDHEN and CDR2 SYDVKM come from the germline V gene. J was trimmed by 5 bases and V by 4 bases; bases with no gene match: 4. The CDR3 DNA is TGTGCCAGCAGTTCCGGACAGGTATATGGCTACACCTTC. Protein sequence: CASSSGQVYGYTF.

The chain couples TRBV2 to TRBJ2-7; 7 bases map to TRBD1. V lost 7 bases to trimming and J lost 3 bases; unmatched junction nucleotides: 6. Germline CDR1 and CDR2: SNHLY and FYNNEI. The CDR3 runs 13 residues. The CDR3 nucleotides are TGTGCCAGCATTCCGGGACAGCTCTACGAGCAGTACTTC. Translation: CASIPGQLYEQYF.

V gene TRBV19 combines with J gene TRBJ2-2, with 9 bases identical to TRBD2. The trim removed 5 bases at V and 1 base at J, leaving 5 bases unmatched. The germline gives CDR1 LNHDA, CDR2 SQIVND (reference sequence). This CDR3 spans 16 amino acids. CDR3: CASSLGLARNTGELFF. As DNA, the CDR3 is TGTGCCAGTAGTCTCGGACTAGCGAGGAACACCGGGGAGCTGTTTTTT.

This CDR3 reads CASSREGRSYEQYF. The CDR3 DNA reads as TGCGCCAGCAGCCGGGAGGGTAGGTCCTACGAGCAGTACTTC. The rearrangement joins TRBV5-1 to TRBJ2-7; 8 bases fit TRBD2. CDR1 and CDR2 from the germline V gene are SGHRS and YFSETQ. Trimming removed 4 bases from V and 1 base from J; junction bases left unmatched: 4. The CDR3 totals 14 residues.

The J gene is TRBJ1-6, the V gene TRBV21-1. TRBV21-1 is a pseudogene. The CDR3 sequence is 17 residues long. The DNA of the CDR3 is TGTGCCAGCAGCAAAGCGCTCCGGAGCTCCTATAATTCACCCCTCCACTTT. Its translation is CASSKALRSSYNSPLHF.

This clone was detected only once. In DNA form, the CDR3 reads TGTGCCAGTAGTATAAGGGGGGCTACGAACACCGGGGAGCTGTTTTTT. Translating it yields CASSIRGATNTGELFF. This sequence joins TRBV19 and TRBJ2-2; either TRBD1 or TRBD2 may supply D (6 bases each). Trimming stripped 2 bases from V and 0 bases from J, with 10 bases between. This CDR3 has 16 amino acids. Germline CDR1 is LNHDA and CDR2 is SQIVND (reference sequence).

The V and J genes are TRBV7-8 and TRBJ2-2; 8 bases align to TRBD1. CDR1 is SGHVS and CDR2 is FQNEAQ in the germline V gene. Losses at the gene ends were 4 bases for V and 4 bases for J; bases not matched to a gene: 5. The CDR3 is made up of 15 amino acids. The CDR3 nucleotides are TGTGCCAGCAGCTCCGGGACAGGCCTCACCGGGGAGCTGTTTTTT. It codes for CASSSGTGLTGELFF.

This clone has a handful of counts. The chain couples TRBV7-6 to TRBJ2-3, with 7 bases matching TRBD1. Germline CDR1 SGHVS, CDR2 FNYEAQ. This CDR3 is 14 amino acids long. V trimming: 5 bases; J trimming: 2 bases; junction bases outside the gene matches: 4. The CDR3 here is CASSQDRATDTQYF. CDR3 nucleotide sequence: TGTGCCAGCAGCCAAGACAGGGCCACAGATACGCAGTATTTT.